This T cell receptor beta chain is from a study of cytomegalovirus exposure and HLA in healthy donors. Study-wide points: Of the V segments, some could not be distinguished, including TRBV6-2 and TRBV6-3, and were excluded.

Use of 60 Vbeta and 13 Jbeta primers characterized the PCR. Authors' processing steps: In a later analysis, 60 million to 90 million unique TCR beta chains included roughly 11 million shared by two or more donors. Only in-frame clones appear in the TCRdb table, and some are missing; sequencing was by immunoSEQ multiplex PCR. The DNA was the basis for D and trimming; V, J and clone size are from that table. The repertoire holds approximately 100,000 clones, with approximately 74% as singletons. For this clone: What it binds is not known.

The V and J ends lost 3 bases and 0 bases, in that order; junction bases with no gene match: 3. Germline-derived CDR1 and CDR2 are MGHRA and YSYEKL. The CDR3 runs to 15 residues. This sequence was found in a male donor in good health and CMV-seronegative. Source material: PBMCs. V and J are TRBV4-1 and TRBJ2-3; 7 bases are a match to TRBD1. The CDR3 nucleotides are TGCGCCAGCAGCCAGACAGGGTTTAGCACAGATACGCAGTATTTT. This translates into CASSQTGFSTDTQYF.